The rows below give T cell receptor beta chains drawn from one sample of a study of shared clonotypes between healthy human individuals. TCRdb's table, derived via immunoSEQ multiplex PCR, lists solely in-frame clones and lacks some. Of roughly 500,000 clones in the sample, 70% to 80% were seen once. The specimen sequenced was PBMCs. The source is a middle-aged woman in good health. Some clones in this sample may be carry-over from other donors' samples. CDR3s include the opening cysteine and the closing phenylalanine or tryptophan. Fields, in order: J gene, V gene, D gene, clone size, CDR3 DNA, CDR3 protein. D genes are given only for firm matches. Expanded clones are given a class, and other clones once, few, many or no size at all.

j_call: TRBJ1-4
v_call: TRBV28
d_call: NA
clone_size: NA
cdr3_nt: TGTGCCAGCACGGGGAGGGGTGGGTATGAAAAACTGTTTTTT
cdr3_aa: CASTGRGGYEKLFF

j_call: TRBJ1-1
v_call: TRBV27
d_call: TRBD1
clone_size: few
cdr3_nt: TGTGCCAGCAGTCCCAGGACAGGGGGGGACACTGAAGCTTTCTTT
cdr3_aa: CASSPRTGGDTEAFF

j_call: TRBJ2-1
v_call: TRBV19
d_call: NA
clone_size: NA
cdr3_nt: TGTGCCAGTAGTATACAGGGAACGGGGAATGAGCAGTTCTTC
cdr3_aa: CASSIQGTGNEQFF

j_call: TRBJ2-7
v_call: TRBV19
d_call: TRBD1
clone_size: once
cdr3_nt: TGTGCCAGTAGTCCCACCGGGACAGGGGACGGGCACGAGCAGTACTTC
cdr3_aa: CASSPTGTGDGHEQYF

j_call: TRBJ2-7
v_call: TRBV6-5
d_call: TRBD1
clone_size: NA
cdr3_nt: TGTGCCAGCAGTTACTCGGGAAGGGGGCTCGAGCAGTACTTC
cdr3_aa: CASSYSGRGLEQYF

j_call: TRBJ1-2
v_call: TRBV29-1
d_call: NA
clone_size: NA
cdr3_nt: TGCAGCACCGATACTAACTATGGCTACACCTTC
cdr3_aa: CSTDTNYGYTF

j_call: TRBJ2-7
v_call: TRBV6-5
d_call: TRBD2
clone_size: NA
cdr3_nt: TGTGCCAGCCGCGGGAGGGGATACGAGCAGTACTTC
cdr3_aa: CASRGRGYEQYF

j_call: TRBJ2-7
v_call: TRBV7-8
d_call: TRBD1
clone_size: NA
cdr3_nt: TGTGCCAGCAGCACCCATGGCTCTTCAGGGGGCTCCTACGAGCAGTACTTC
cdr3_aa: CASSTHGSSGGSYEQYF

j_call: TRBJ1-2
v_call: TRBV7-9
d_call: NA
clone_size: NA
cdr3_nt: TGTGCCAGCAGCTTAAGGGGCGGCTATGGCTACACCTTC
cdr3_aa: CASSLRGGYGYTF

j_call: TRBJ2-7
v_call: TRBV7-9
d_call: TRBD1
clone_size: NA
cdr3_nt: TGTGCCAGCAGCGAGGACAGGGGAACCCTCTACGAGCAGTACTTC
cdr3_aa: CASSEDRGTLYEQYF

j_call: TRBJ2-2
v_call: TRBV28
d_call: NA
clone_size: NA
cdr3_nt: TGTGCCAGCAGCGGAGGAGGTCGAGGGTCCGGGGAGCTGTTTTTT
cdr3_aa: CASSGGGRGSGELFF

j_call: TRBJ2-5
v_call: TRBV18
d_call: TRBD2
clone_size: NA
cdr3_nt: TGTGCCAGCTCACCATTTTCCGGCGGGGGAGAGGAGACCCAGTACTTC
cdr3_aa: CASSPFSGGGEETQYF

j_call: TRBJ2-6
v_call: TRBV4-1
d_call: NA
clone_size: NA
cdr3_nt: TGCGCCAGCAGCCAAGAGGGCTTAAAGTCTGGGGCCAACGTCCTGACTTTC
cdr3_aa: CASSQEGLKSGANVLTF

j_call: TRBJ2-7
v_call: TRBV4-3
d_call: NA
clone_size: NA
cdr3_nt: TGCGCCAGCAGCCAAGATCAACGCTACGAGCAGTACTTC
cdr3_aa: CASSQDQRYEQYF

j_call: TRBJ2-7
v_call: TRBV5-4
d_call: NA
clone_size: NA
cdr3_nt: TGTGCCAGCAGCTTGGTCCCGGGAGAGATCTACGAGCAGTACTTC
cdr3_aa: CASSLVPGEIYEQYF

j_call: TRBJ2-3
v_call: TRBV13
d_call: NA
clone_size: once
cdr3_nt: TGTGCCAGCAGCTTAAGAACAGAGTTTAGCACAGATACGCAGTATTTT
cdr3_aa: CASSLRTEFSTDTQYF

j_call: TRBJ1-2
v_call: TRBV28
d_call: NA
clone_size: NA
cdr3_nt: TGTGCCAGCAGTCAGGACACGGCAGGGGACACCTTC
cdr3_aa: CASSQDTAGDTF

j_call: TRBJ1-4
v_call: TRBV5-1
d_call: NA
clone_size: NA
cdr3_nt: TGCGCCAGCAGCTTGGAGGGTATCAACGAAAAACTGTTTTTT
cdr3_aa: CASSLEGINEKLFF

j_call: TRBJ1-4
v_call: TRBV25-1
d_call: TRBD1
clone_size: NA
cdr3_nt: TGTGCCAGCAGTGAAAGGGGAGACAGGGATGAAAAACTGTTTTTT
cdr3_aa: CASSERGDRDEKLFF

j_call: TRBJ2-7
v_call: TRBV5-1
d_call: NA
clone_size: NA
cdr3_nt: TGCGCCAGCACCGTCGGGGACGTTGAGCGCGAGCAGTACTTC
cdr3_aa: CASTVGDVEREQYF

j_call: TRBJ2-1
v_call: TRBV10-3
d_call: TRBD2
clone_size: NA
cdr3_nt: TGTGCCATCAGTGACGGGACTAGCGGGGGACGCTCCTACAATGAGCAGTTCTTC
cdr3_aa: CAISDGTSGGRSYNEQFF

j_call: TRBJ2-2
v_call: TRBV11-3
d_call: NA
clone_size: NA
cdr3_nt: TGTGCCAGCAGCTTAGGGGGGATCGCCGGGGAGCTGTTTTTT
cdr3_aa: CASSLGGIAGELFF

j_call: TRBJ2-3
v_call: TRBV18
d_call: TRBD2
clone_size: NA
cdr3_nt: TGTGCCAGCTCCTCGGGGAGGGCCCCAGATACGCAGTATTTT
cdr3_aa: CASSSGRAPDTQYF

j_call: TRBJ2-1
v_call: TRBV5-1
d_call: TRBD2
clone_size: NA
cdr3_nt: TGCGCCAGCAGCTTGGAAGGACTAGCCAGACTCAATGAGCAGTTCTTC
cdr3_aa: CASSLEGLARLNEQFF

j_call: TRBJ2-1
v_call: TRBV5-6
d_call: TRBD2
clone_size: NA
cdr3_nt: TGTGCCAGCAGCGAGCTCGTGCGGGAGAGAGACAATGAGCAGTTCTTC
cdr3_aa: CASSELVRERDNEQFF

j_call: TRBJ2-2
v_call: TRBV6-1
d_call: TRBD1
clone_size: NA
cdr3_nt: TGTGCCAGCAGTGGGACAGGGGAAACCGGGGAGCTGTTTTTT
cdr3_aa: CASSGTGETGELFF

j_call: TRBJ1-4
v_call: TRBV27
d_call: NA
clone_size: NA
cdr3_nt: TGTGCCAGCAGTCAGCAGGGGATGGACGAAAAACTGTTTTTT
cdr3_aa: CASSQQGMDEKLFF

j_call: TRBJ1-5
v_call: TRBV7-2
d_call: NA
clone_size: NA
cdr3_nt: TGTGCCAGCAGCCCCCAGGGATCGGGTCAGCCCCAGCATTTT
cdr3_aa: CASSPQGSGQPQHF

j_call: TRBJ1-5
v_call: TRBV28
d_call: NA
clone_size: NA
cdr3_nt: TGTGCCAGCACAGCTCCGGGGGGTCAGCCCCAGCATTTT
cdr3_aa: CASTAPGGQPQHF

j_call: TRBJ2-3
v_call: TRBV28
d_call: NA
clone_size: NA
cdr3_nt: TGTGCCAGCAGTCCCAAAAACCTCAGGGCTACGCAGTATTTT
cdr3_aa: CASSPKNLRATQYF

j_call: TRBJ1-4
v_call: TRBV5-1
d_call: NA
clone_size: NA
cdr3_nt: TGCGCCAGCAGCTTGGACCTTGAAAAACTGTTTTTT
cdr3_aa: CASSLDLEKLFF

j_call: TRBJ2-7
v_call: TRBV28
d_call: NA
clone_size: NA
cdr3_nt: TGTGCCACCCAGCAGCCCTCACTACCTTACGAGCAGTACTTC
cdr3_aa: CATQQPSLPYEQYF

j_call: TRBJ2-2
v_call: TRBV5-4
d_call: TRBD1
clone_size: NA
cdr3_nt: TGTGCCAGCAGCTTGAAGGCCCGTCGGCAGGGGGCCGGGGAGCTGTTTTTT
cdr3_aa: CASSLKARRQGAGELFF

j_call: TRBJ2-7
v_call: TRBV28
d_call: TRBD2
clone_size: once
cdr3_nt: TGTGCCAGCAGTTTAGGGGGACTAGCACCCTTCGAGCAGTACTTC
cdr3_aa: CASSLGGLAPFEQYF

j_call: TRBJ2-1
v_call: TRBV15
d_call: NA
clone_size: NA
cdr3_nt: TGTGCCACCAGCAGTAACCGGGGTAGGCAGTTCTTC
cdr3_aa: CATSSNRGRQFF

j_call: TRBJ2-7
v_call: TRBV18
d_call: NA
clone_size: NA
cdr3_nt: TGTGCCAGCTCACCGAGAAAAGGGGTGACAGCCTCCTACGAGCAGTACTTC
cdr3_aa: CASSPRKGVTASYEQYF

j_call: TRBJ2-2
v_call: TRBV7-3
d_call: NA
clone_size: NA
cdr3_nt: TGTGCCAGCAGCCTCCCGGGGAACACCGGGGAGCTGTTTTTT
cdr3_aa: CASSLPGNTGELFF

j_call: TRBJ1-2
v_call: TRBV10-2
d_call: TRBD1
clone_size: NA
cdr3_nt: TGCGCCAGCACCGAACAGGGGGCCTATGGCTACACCTTC
cdr3_aa: CASTEQGAYGYTF

j_call: TRBJ2-1
v_call: TRBV5-1
d_call: NA
clone_size: NA
cdr3_nt: TGCGCCAGCAGCTTGGATTTGAGCTCCTACAATGAGCAGTTCTTC
cdr3_aa: CASSLDLSSYNEQFF

j_call: TRBJ1-1
v_call: TRBV9
d_call: NA
clone_size: NA
cdr3_nt: TGTGCCAGCAGCGTCTCTGGCGGCACTGAAGCTTTCTTT
cdr3_aa: CASSVSGGTEAFF

j_call: TRBJ1-6
v_call: TRBV27
d_call: NA
clone_size: NA
cdr3_nt: TGTGCCAGCAGTAGGGATAGCTCCTATAATTCACCCCTCCACTTT
cdr3_aa: CASSRDSSYNSPLHF

j_call: TRBJ1-4
v_call: TRBV6-1
d_call: NA
clone_size: NA
cdr3_nt: TGTGCCAGCACCTTGCAACTGAGTGAAAAACTGTTTTTT
cdr3_aa: CASTLQLSEKLFF

j_call: TRBJ2-5
v_call: TRBV9
d_call: NA
clone_size: NA
cdr3_nt: TGTGCCAGCAGCGTAGCTTCGGCCGCTGCCACCCAGTACTTC
cdr3_aa: CASSVASAAATQYF

j_call: TRBJ2-1
v_call: TRBV30
d_call: TRBD2
clone_size: NA
cdr3_nt: TGTGCCTGGTGGCCGGGACTAGCGCCTGATGAGCAGTTCTTC
cdr3_aa: CAWWPGLAPDEQFF

j_call: TRBJ2-3
v_call: TRBV27
d_call: NA
clone_size: NA
cdr3_nt: TGTGCCAGCAGTTTAGCCCTCGGGGGAGGAGATACGCAGTATTTT
cdr3_aa: CASSLALGGGDTQYF

j_call: TRBJ2-6
v_call: TRBV5-5
d_call: TRBD1
clone_size: NA
cdr3_nt: TGTGCCAGCAGCTACGGGACAGCCGGGGCCAACGTCCTGACTTTC
cdr3_aa: CASSYGTAGANVLTF

j_call: TRBJ2-5
v_call: TRBV10-3
d_call: TRBD2
clone_size: once
cdr3_nt: TGTGCCATCAGTGATAAGACTAGCGGAGACCAAGAGACCCAGTACTTC
cdr3_aa: CAISDKTSGDQETQYF

j_call: TRBJ1-1
v_call: TRBV11-1
d_call: NA
clone_size: NA
cdr3_nt: TGTGCCAGCGGAGAGGAGGGCACTGAAGCTTTCTTT
cdr3_aa: CASGEEGTEAFF

j_call: TRBJ2-5
v_call: TRBV7-3
d_call: TRBD2
clone_size: NA
cdr3_nt: TGTGCCAGCAGCATCATAGCGGGAGATGGGGAGACCCAGTACTTC
cdr3_aa: CASSIIAGDGETQYF

j_call: TRBJ2-2
v_call: TRBV27
d_call: TRBD2
clone_size: few
cdr3_nt: TGTGCCAGCAGGAGCGGGAGGAACACCGGGGAGCTGTTTTTT
cdr3_aa: CASRSGRNTGELFF

j_call: TRBJ2-3
v_call: TRBV28
d_call: NA
clone_size: once
cdr3_nt: TGTGCCAGCAGTTTATTACTAACAGATACGCAGTATTTT
cdr3_aa: CASSLLLTDTQYF

j_call: TRBJ1-5
v_call: TRBV28
d_call: TRBD1
clone_size: NA
cdr3_nt: TGTGCCACCCGCCTGCAGGGGGGTAATCAGCCCCAGCATTTT
cdr3_aa: CATRLQGGNQPQHF

j_call: TRBJ1-2
v_call: TRBV28
d_call: TRBD1
clone_size: NA
cdr3_nt: TGTGCCAGCAGTAAACCGGGACAGGGGAGAGCTGGCTACACCTTC
cdr3_aa: CASSKPGQGRAGYTF

j_call: TRBJ2-5
v_call: TRBV20-1
d_call: NA
clone_size: NA
cdr3_nt: TGCAGTGCTAGAGATGGGGAGACCCAGTACTTC
cdr3_aa: CSARDGETQYF

j_call: TRBJ2-6
v_call: TRBV13
d_call: NA
clone_size: NA
cdr3_nt: TGTGCCAGCAGCTTAGACGGTCTTGGGGCCAACGTCCTGACTTTC
cdr3_aa: CASSLDGLGANVLTF

j_call: TRBJ2-4
v_call: TRBV4-3
d_call: NA
clone_size: few
cdr3_nt: TGCGCCAGCAGCCCCGTGGCGCTAGGCAAAAACATTCAGTACTTC
cdr3_aa: CASSPVALGKNIQYF

j_call: TRBJ2-7
v_call: TRBV14
d_call: NA
clone_size: NA
cdr3_nt: TGTGCCAGCAGCCAAGAATGGAGAATCTACGAGCAGTACTTC
cdr3_aa: CASSQEWRIYEQYF

j_call: TRBJ2-7
v_call: TRBV29-1
d_call: TRBD1
clone_size: NA
cdr3_nt: TGCAGCGCGGGGACAGGGCCCTACGAGCAGTACTTC
cdr3_aa: CSAGTGPYEQYF

j_call: TRBJ1-4
v_call: TRBV4-2
d_call: NA
clone_size: few
cdr3_nt: TGTGCCAGCAGCCAAGATCCCGGAGGGGGAACAACTAATGAAAAACTGTTTTTT
cdr3_aa: CASSQDPGGGTTNEKLFF